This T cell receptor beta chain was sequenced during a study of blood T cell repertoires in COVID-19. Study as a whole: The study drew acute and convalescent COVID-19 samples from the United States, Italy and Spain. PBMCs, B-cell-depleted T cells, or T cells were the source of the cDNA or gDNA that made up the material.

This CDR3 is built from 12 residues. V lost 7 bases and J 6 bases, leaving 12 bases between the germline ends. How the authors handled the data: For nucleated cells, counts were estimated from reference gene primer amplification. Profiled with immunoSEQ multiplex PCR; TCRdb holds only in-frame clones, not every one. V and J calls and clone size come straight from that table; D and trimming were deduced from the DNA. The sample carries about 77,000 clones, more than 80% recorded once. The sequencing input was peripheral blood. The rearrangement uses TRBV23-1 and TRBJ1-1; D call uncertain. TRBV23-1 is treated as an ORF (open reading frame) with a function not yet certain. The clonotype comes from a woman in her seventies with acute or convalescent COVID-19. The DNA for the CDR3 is TGCGCCAGCATCGGGGATAGGGCTGAAGCTTTCTTT. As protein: CASIGDRAEAFF.